The 28 T cell receptor beta chains reported below all come from one sample, sequenced in a study of B cell selection in AIRE deficiency. Regulatory T cells were sorted as CD4+CD25hiCD127low/negative cells. This table comes from immunoSEQ multiplex PCR, and its TCRdb copy is limited to in-frame clones, with some not included. The table has roughly 4,900 clones, about 87% seen once. The sample was Tregs sorted from PBMCs. All receptors derive from a human donor with AIRE deficiency.

V usage is TRBV7-6 and J usage is TRBJ2-1; TRBD2 aligns across 13 bases. This CDR3 comprises 17 residues. Germline assignment: CDR1 SGHVS and CDR2 FNYEAQ. Trimming at V came to 4 bases and at J to 10 bases, leaving 13 bases not matched to a gene. CDR3: CASSSGPLAGGPGEQFF. CDR3 coding DNA: TGTGCCAGCAGCTCGGGCCCACTAGCGGGAGGGCCCGGGGAGCAGTTCTTC. Using reference TRBV7-6 and TRBJ2-1 for the parts outside the CDR3, the full variable domain is GAGVSQSPRYKVTKRGQDVALRCDPISGHVSLYWYRQALGQGPEFLTYFNYEAQQDKSGLPNDRFSAERPEGSISTLTIQRTEQRDSAMYRCASSSGPLAGGPGEQFFGPGTRLTVL.

The chain recombines TRBV7-3 with TRBJ2-2; 7 nucleotides agree with TRBD1. The CDR3 has 14 residues. The germline CDR1 and CDR2 sequences are SGHTA and FQGTGA. J was trimmed by 4 bases and V by 2 bases; bases with no gene match: 1. Here the CDR3 DNA reads TGTGCCAGCAGCTTACCAGGGGGCACCGGGGAGCTGTTTTTT. Amino acids: CASSLPGGTGELFF.

V usage is TRBV4-2 and J usage is TRBJ2-1, with D unresolved. Germline CDR1 is LGHNA and CDR2 is YNFKEQ. The CDR3 loop spans 15 amino acids. Trimming took off 2 bases at V and 8 bases at J, with 16 bases between the two ends. The CDR3 sequence: CASSQHKLLGYEQFF. The CDR3 DNA sequence: TGTGCCAGCAGCCAACACAAGTTGTTGGGCTATGAGCAGTTCTTC.

The chain couples TRBV6-5 to TRBJ2-7; D call uncertain. Germline CDR1 and CDR2: MNHEY and SVGAGI. The V and J ends lost 6 bases and 4 bases respectively, with 10 bases between them. The CDR3 is 12 residues long. In nucleotides, the CDR3 is TGTGCCAGCAGGGGAAATTCTTACGAGCAGTACTTC. This sequence encodes CASRGNSYEQYF.

This rearrangement joins TRBV7-9 to TRBJ1-2; 7 positions match TRBD1. Germline CDR1 and CDR2: SEHNR and FQNEAQ (reference sequence). Unmatched junction bases numbered 15, after V lost 5 bases and J lost 0 bases. The CDR3 has 18 amino acids. The CDR3 sequence is CASSQTYRGQTSNYGYTF. CDR3 bases: TGTGCCAGCAGCCAAACTTACAGGGGACAAACCTCTAACTATGGCTACACCTTC.

The genes are TRBV4-1 and TRBJ1-1; the D gene is possibly TRBD1 (5 bases). Germline assignment: CDR1 MGHRA and CDR2 YSYEKL. V shed 1 base and J shed 1 base, with 16 bases lying between them. This CDR3 is 17 amino acids long. The CDR3 spells CASSQGGGGEWNTEAFF. CDR3 nucleotide sequence: TGCGCCAGCAGCCAAGGGGGGGGAGGTGAGTGGAACACTGAAGCTTTCTTT.

The chain combines TRBV19 with TRBJ2-1; 9 positions match TRBD1. After removal of 6 bases from V and 3 bases from J, the junction contained 0 bases not matched to a gene. Germline CDR1 reads LNHDA; CDR2 reads SQIVND (reference sequence). This CDR3 spans 13 amino acids. The CDR3: CASRDRGYNEQFF. As DNA, the CDR3 is TGTGCCAGTAGGGACAGGGGCTACAATGAGCAGTTCTTC.

This clone was detected once. This chain uses TRBV10-3 with TRBJ1-1; unclear D gene. Trimming took 8 bases from V and 5 from J, leaving 9 bases between them. Germline CDR1 and CDR2: ENHRY and SYGVKD. The CDR3 totals 11 residues. CDR3 nucleotides: TGTGCCATCCGAGGCTTTACTGAAGCTTTCTTT. It is translated as CAIRGFTEAFF.

The V call is TRBV5-5, the J call TRBJ2-3; 8 positions agree with TRBD2. Germline CDR1 SGHKS, CDR2 YYEKEE (reference sequence). V lost 4 bases, J lost 0 bases, and 4 bases stayed unmatched. The CDR3 spans 15 residues. The CDR3 protein is CASSGLATSTDTQYF. The DNA for the CDR3 is TGTGCCAGCAGCGGACTAGCTACTAGCACAGATACGCAGTATTTT. Complete variable domain (other parts from reference TRBV5-5 and TRBJ2-3): DAGVTQSPTHLIKTRGQQVTLRCSPISGHKSVSWYQQVLGQGPQFIFQYYEKEERGRGNFPDRFSARQFPNYSSELNVNALLLGDSALYLCASSGLATSTDTQYFGPGTRLTVL.

The V gene is TRBV19, the J gene TRBJ1-5; 8 bases align to TRBD1. The length of the CDR3 is 14 residues. CDR1 is LNHDA, CDR2 SQIVND, per germline (reference sequence). The V gene end was trimmed by 7 bases and the J gene end by 2 bases; junction bases not matched to a gene: 4. The CDR3 nucleotides are TGTGCCAGTACCATGACAGGGGGCAATCAGCCCCAGCATTTT. Translating gives CASTMTGGNQPQHF.

V gene TRBV7-3 combines with J gene TRBJ2-1; TRBD2 matches 11 bases. CDR3 size: 15 residues. Germline V gene data show CDR1 as SGHTA and CDR2 as FQGTGA. J was trimmed by 6 bases and V by 5 bases; bases with no gene match: 6. CDR3 amino acids: CASSPGLAGLNEQFF. The CDR3 DNA sequence: TGTGCCAGCAGCCCAGGACTAGCGGGCCTCAATGAGCAGTTCTTC.

This chain joins TRBV5-6 and TRBJ1-6; 11 nucleotides match TRBD1. The CDR3 contains 17 residues. Germline V gives CDR1 SGHDT, CDR2 YYEEEE. Trimming took 0 bases from V and 7 from J; bases not matched to a gene: 6. The CDR3 spells CASSLDTGTGGNSPLHF. The CDR3, as DNA: TGTGCCAGCAGCTTGGACACCGGGACAGGGGGAAATTCACCCCTCCACTTT.

J is TRBJ2-1 and V is TRBV5-1; a possible D gene is TRBD1 (5 bases). The germline V gene has CDR1 SGHRS and CDR2 YFSETQ. V lost 4 bases and J 5 bases, leaving 13 bases between the germline ends. The CDR3 is 14 residues long. The CDR3 loop reads CASSPGMLHNEQFF. The CDR3 bases are TGCGCCAGCAGCCCAGGGATGCTGCACAATGAGCAGTTCTTC. The whole variable domain, remainder taken from reference TRBV5-1 and TRBJ2-1, is KAGVTQTPRYLIKTRGQQVTLSCSPISGHRSVSWYQQTPGQGLQFLFEYFSETQRNKGNFPGRFSGRQFSNSRSEMNVSTLELGDSALYLCASSPGMLHNEQFFGPGTRLTVL.

This clone occurred a few times. The chain links TRBV11-3 to TRBJ2-2, with TRBD1 matching 10 bases. V trimming: 5 bases; J trimming: 6 bases; junction bases outside the gene matches: 9. This CDR3 has 16 residues. Germline CDR1 reads SGHNT; CDR2 reads YENEEA. This chain's CDR3 is CASSNRDRGAPGELFF. As DNA, the CDR3 is TGTGCCAGCAGCAACCGGGACAGGGGTGCCCCCGGGGAGCTGTTTTTT.

The chain employs TRBV5-8 and TRBJ1-5, with D unclear. The CDR3 covers 17 residues. The germline V and J ends were trimmed by 0 bases and 6 bases, with 19 bases remaining between them. Germline CDR1 is SGHTS and CDR2 is YDEGEE. The CDR3 DNA sequence: TGTGCCAGCAGCTTGGGAAGGACGGTAAGGGAGGGTCAGCCCCAGCATTTT. Its protein product is CASSLGRTVREGQPQHF.

This clone has only one observation. V is TRBV21-1 and J is TRBJ1-2. TRBV21-1 is tagged as a pseudogene. This CDR3 comprises 12 residues. CDR3 in DNA: TGTGCCAGCAGCAGCCTCGGCTTTGGCTACACCTTC. The encoded protein is CASSSLGFGYTF.

V usage is TRBV6-6 and J usage is TRBJ2-1; 8 bases align to TRBD1. From germline, CDR1 is MNHNY and CDR2 SVGAGI (reference sequence). With 8 bases clipped from V and 10 bases from J, the junction kept 10 bases outside the gene matches. The CDR3 is 13 residues long. CDR3 amino acids: CASRGTGGLEQFF. In DNA, the CDR3 is TGTGCCAGCCGGGGGACAGGAGGGCTCGAGCAGTTCTTC.

The chain is built from TRBV18 and TRBJ2-7; D tentatively fits TRBD1 or TRBD2 (5 bases each). Trimming took 5 bases from V and 6 from J, leaving 8 bases between them. Germline V gene data show CDR1 as KGHSH and CDR2 as LQKENI. The CDR3 has 11 residues. CDR3 residues: CASSEGSEQYF. In nucleotides, the CDR3 is TGTGCCAGCTCAGAGGGGAGCGAGCAGTACTTC.

The chain couples TRBV15 to TRBJ1-1; unclear D gene. There are 12 residues in the CDR3. The ends were cut back, 9 bases at V and 6 bases at J, with 14 bases in the middle. Germline lookup yields CDR1 LNHNV and CDR2 YYDKDF (reference sequence). In nucleotides, the CDR3 is TGTGCCACGAAACGGTCGGAGGCTGAAGCTTTCTTT. This gives the protein CATKRSEAEAFF.

The V and J genes are TRBV30 and TRBJ1-2; 9 bases line up with TRBD1. The V and J ends lost 0 bases and 2 bases, in that order; junction bases with no gene match: 13. The CDR3 totals 18 residues. Per germline, CDR1 GTSNPN and CDR2 SVGIG (reference sequence). For the CDR3, the DNA is TGTGCCTGGAGTGTAAGTTACCAGGGACAGGGTCAAAACTATGGCTACACCTTC. Translation gives CAWSVSYQGQGQNYGYTF.

This chain links TRBV7-8 with TRBJ2-7; 7 bases map to TRBD1. Germline CDR1 and CDR2: SGHVS and FQNEAQ. This CDR3 has 17 amino acids. Trimming at V came to 1 base and at J to 1 base, leaving 10 bases not matched to a gene. Written as DNA, the CDR3 is TGTGCCAGCAGCTTAGTTTACGGACAGGCATCATCCTACGAGCAGTACTTC. Protein: CASSLVYGQASSYEQYF.

The chain joins TRBV7-3 to TRBJ2-3, with 10 bases lining up with TRBD1. The trim removed 5 bases at V and 8 bases at J, leaving 10 bases unmatched. CDR3 length: 15 amino acids. Germline lookup yields CDR1 SGHTA and CDR2 FQGTGA. CDR3 protein: CASSIQGQGWGTQYF. As DNA, the CDR3 is TGTGCCAGCAGCATACAGGGACAGGGGTGGGGTACGCAGTATTTT.

The chain recombines TRBV5-4 with TRBJ2-1, with 8 bases that match TRBD2. With V trimmed by 4 bases and J by 3 bases, 6 bases remained unmatched. This CDR3 comprises 15 residues. Germline loops: CDR1 SGHNT, CDR2 YYREEE (reference sequence). The CDR3 reads CASSLGTRYYNEQFF. CDR3 coding DNA: TGTGCCAGCAGCCTCGGGACTAGGTACTACAATGAGCAGTTCTTC. Looking up the rest from reference TRBV5-4 and TRBJ2-1 gives the full variable domain: ETGVTQSPTHLIKTRGQQVTLRCSSQSGHNTVSWYQQALGQGPQFIFQYYREEENGRGNFPPRFSGLQFPNYSSELNVNALELDDSALYLCASSLGTRYYNEQFFGPGTRLTVL.

This chain connects TRBV7-2 to TRBJ2-2, with 10 bases fitting TRBD2. Trimming took 2 bases from V and 7 from J; bases not matched to a gene: 7. The CDR3 contains 16 residues. The germline CDR1 and CDR2 sequences are SGHTA and FQGNSA. The CDR3 nucleotides are TGTGCCAGCAGCTTAAGCGGGGGGGCCTTAGGCGGGGAGCTGTTTTTT. Its protein is CASSLSGGALGGELFF.

The chain couples TRBV6-6 to TRBJ2-3; D is ambiguous. Germline CDR1 MNHNY, CDR2 SVGAGI (reference sequence). The CDR3 spans 13 residues. Trimming shortened V by 0 bases and J by 5 bases, and 6 bases separated the two germline ends. Written as DNA, the CDR3 is TGTGCCAGCAGTTACTCAATGGGAGATACGCAGTATTTT. Translation: CASSYSMGDTQYF.

CDR3: CASSQASGKSTDTQYF. In nucleotides, the CDR3 is TGCGCCAGCAGCCAAGCTAGCGGGAAAAGCACAGATACGCAGTATTTT. The V and J genes are TRBV4-1 and TRBJ2-3; 9 nucleotides agree with TRBD2. Germline V gives CDR1 MGHRA, CDR2 YSYEKL. The CDR3 covers 16 residues. V lost 1 base, J lost 0 bases, and 2 bases stayed unmatched.

V gene TRBV5-4 combines with J gene TRBJ2-2; 8 bases agree with TRBD1. The V gene's germline CDR1 is SGHNT and CDR2 YYREEE (reference sequence). The CDR3 sequence is 16 residues long. With V trimmed by 3 bases and J by 1 base, 5 bases remained unmatched. The CDR3 region has the DNA TGTGCCAGCAGCTCCGGACAGGGAGGGAACACCGGGGAGCTGTTTTTT. This codes for CASSSGQGGNTGELFF.

This sequence joins TRBV7-2 and TRBJ2-7, with D uncertain. CDR3 length equals 13 residues. V was shortened by 1 base and J by 2 bases, with 6 bases between the two germline ends. Germline assignment: CDR1 SGHTA and CDR2 FQGNSA. CDR3 DNA sequence: TGTGCCAGCAGCTTAGTCCCAGCCTACGAGCAGTACTTC. This gives the protein CASSLVPAYEQYF.